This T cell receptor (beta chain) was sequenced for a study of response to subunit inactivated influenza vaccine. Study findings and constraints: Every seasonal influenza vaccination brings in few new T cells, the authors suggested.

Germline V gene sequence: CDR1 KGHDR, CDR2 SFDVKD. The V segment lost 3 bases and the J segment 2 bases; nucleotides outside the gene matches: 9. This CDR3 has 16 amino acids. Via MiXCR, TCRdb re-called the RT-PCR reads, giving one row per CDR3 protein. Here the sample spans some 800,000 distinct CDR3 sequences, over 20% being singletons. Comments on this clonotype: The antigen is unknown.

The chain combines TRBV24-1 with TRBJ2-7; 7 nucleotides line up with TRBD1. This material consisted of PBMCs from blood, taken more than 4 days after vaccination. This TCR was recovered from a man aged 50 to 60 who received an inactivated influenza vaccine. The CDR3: CATSDSETGRTYEQYF. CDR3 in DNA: TGTGCCACCAGTGATAGCGAGACAGGGAGAACCTACGAGCAGTACTTC.